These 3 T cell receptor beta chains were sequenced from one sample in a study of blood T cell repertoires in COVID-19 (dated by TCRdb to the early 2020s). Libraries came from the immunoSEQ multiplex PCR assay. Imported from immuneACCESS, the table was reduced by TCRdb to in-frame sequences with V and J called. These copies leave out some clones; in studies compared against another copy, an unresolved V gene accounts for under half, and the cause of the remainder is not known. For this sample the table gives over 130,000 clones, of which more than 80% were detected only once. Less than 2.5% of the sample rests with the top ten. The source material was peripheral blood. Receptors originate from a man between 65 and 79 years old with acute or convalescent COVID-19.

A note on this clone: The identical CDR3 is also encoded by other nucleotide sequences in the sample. The CDR3: CASSRGNQPQHF. In DNA, the CDR3 is TGTGCCAGCAGCCGAGGGAATCAGCCCCAGCATTTT. V gene TRBV6-5 combines with J gene TRBJ1-5; D gene unclear. V was clipped by 6 bases and J by 4 bases, with 7 bases between them. Germline values: CDR1 MNHEY, CDR2 SVGAGI. CDR3 length: 12 residues.

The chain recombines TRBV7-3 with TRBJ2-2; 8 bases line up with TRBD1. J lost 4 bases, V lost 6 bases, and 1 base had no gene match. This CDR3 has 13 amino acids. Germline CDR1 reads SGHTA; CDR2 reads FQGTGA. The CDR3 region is CASRTGVTGELFF. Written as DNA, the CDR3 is TGTGCCAGCAGGACAGGGGTCACCGGGGAGCTGTTTTTT.

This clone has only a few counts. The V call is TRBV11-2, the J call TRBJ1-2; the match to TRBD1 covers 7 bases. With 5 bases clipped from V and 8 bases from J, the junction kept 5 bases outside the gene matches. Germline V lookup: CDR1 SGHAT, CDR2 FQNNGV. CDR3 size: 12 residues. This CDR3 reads CASSLTGDGYTF. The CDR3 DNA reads TGTGCCAGCAGCCTAACAGGGGACGGCTACACCTTC.